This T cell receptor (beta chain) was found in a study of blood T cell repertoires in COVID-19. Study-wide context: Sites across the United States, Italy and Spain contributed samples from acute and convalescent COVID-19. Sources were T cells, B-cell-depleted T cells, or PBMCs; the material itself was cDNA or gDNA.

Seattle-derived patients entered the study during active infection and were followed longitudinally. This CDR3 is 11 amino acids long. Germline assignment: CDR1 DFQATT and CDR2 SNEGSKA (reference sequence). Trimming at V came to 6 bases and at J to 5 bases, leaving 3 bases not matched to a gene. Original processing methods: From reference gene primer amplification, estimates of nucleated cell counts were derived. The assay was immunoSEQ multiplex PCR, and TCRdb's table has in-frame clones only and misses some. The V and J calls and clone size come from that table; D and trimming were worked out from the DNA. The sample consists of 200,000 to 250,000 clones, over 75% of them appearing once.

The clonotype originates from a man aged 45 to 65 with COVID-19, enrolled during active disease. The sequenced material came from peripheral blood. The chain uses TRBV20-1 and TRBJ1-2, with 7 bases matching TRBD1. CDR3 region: CSAQGGYGYTF. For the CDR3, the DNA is TGCAGTGCCCAGGGGGGTTATGGCTACACCTTC.